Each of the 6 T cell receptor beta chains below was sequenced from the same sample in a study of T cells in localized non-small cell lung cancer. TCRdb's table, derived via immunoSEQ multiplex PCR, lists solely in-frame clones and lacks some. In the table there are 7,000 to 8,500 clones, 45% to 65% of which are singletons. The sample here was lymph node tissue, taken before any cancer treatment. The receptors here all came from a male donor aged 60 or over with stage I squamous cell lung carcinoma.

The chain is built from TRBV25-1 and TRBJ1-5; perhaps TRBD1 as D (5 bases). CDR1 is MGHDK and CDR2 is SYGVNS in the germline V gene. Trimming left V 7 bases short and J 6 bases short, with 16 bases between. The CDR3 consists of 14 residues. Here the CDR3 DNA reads TGTGCCAGCAATGGGGGAGGGGAAGGTCAGCCCCAGCATTTT. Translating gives CASNGGGEGQPQHF.

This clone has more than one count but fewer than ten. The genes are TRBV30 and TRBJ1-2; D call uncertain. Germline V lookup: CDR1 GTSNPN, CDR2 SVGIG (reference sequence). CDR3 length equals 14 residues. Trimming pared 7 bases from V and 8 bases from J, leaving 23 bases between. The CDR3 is CASRPDVRPEGYTF. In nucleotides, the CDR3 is TGTGCCTCGAGACCGGACGTCCGCCCGGAAGGCTACACCTTC.

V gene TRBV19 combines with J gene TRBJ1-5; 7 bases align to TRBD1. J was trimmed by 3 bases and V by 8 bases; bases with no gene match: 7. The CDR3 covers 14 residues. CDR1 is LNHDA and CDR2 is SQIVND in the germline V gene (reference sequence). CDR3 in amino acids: CASGSDRDNQPQHF. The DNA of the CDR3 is TGTGCCAGTGGGAGCGACAGGGACAATCAGCCCCAGCATTTT.

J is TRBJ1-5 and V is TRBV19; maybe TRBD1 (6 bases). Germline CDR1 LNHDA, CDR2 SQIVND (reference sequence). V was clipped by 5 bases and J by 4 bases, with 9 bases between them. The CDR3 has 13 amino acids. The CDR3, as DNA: TGTGCCAGTAGTCGGACAGCTAATCAGCCCCAGCATTTT. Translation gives CASSRTANQPQHF.

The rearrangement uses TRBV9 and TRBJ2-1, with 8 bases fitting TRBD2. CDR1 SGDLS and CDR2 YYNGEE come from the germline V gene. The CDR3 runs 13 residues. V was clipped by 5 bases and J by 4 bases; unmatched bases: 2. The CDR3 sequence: CASSTSGYNEQFF. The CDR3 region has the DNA TGTGCCAGCAGTACTAGCGGTTACAATGAGCAGTTCTTC.

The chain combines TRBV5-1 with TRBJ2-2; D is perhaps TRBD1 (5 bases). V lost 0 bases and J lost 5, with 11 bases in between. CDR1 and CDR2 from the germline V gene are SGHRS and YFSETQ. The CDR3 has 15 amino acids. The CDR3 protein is CASSLVQGGTGELFF. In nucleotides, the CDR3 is TGCGCCAGCAGCTTGGTTCAGGGTGGAACCGGGGAGCTGTTTTTT.